This T cell receptor beta chain was sequenced for a study of shared clonotypes between healthy human individuals. Notes on the study in general: Among the subsets, naive ones generally showed larger estimated richness than memory ones. In several donors, around 4.5% of naive CD4 clonotypes appeared in common.

This CDR3 spans 16 amino acids. Germline V gene lookup returns CDR1 MGHRA and CDR2 YSYEKL. V was clipped by 4 bases and J by 0 bases, with 13 bases between them. As to this clone: No antigen is known for it.

Libraries were prepared by immunoSEQ multiplex PCR; TCRdb keeps only in-frame clonotypes and omits some of them. The sample gives 2.5 million or so clones, around nine tenths of which show up once; roughly 0.15% is in the top ten. Nashville, Tennessee was home to all donors, who were Caucasian adults. Naive CD4+ cells were CD45RA-selected; the remaining cells were memory. The chain combines TRBV4-1 with TRBJ1-5; D might be TRBD1 (5 bases). The TCR originated in a man in his late teens or twenties in good health. The sequenced sample consisted of naive CD4+ T cells sorted from blood. Subset indicated: CD45RA+ positively selected. The DNA for the CDR3 is TGCGCCAGCAGCCGAGGGGACCCTTATAGCAATCAGCCCCAGCATTTT. This sequence encodes CASSRGDPYSNQPQHF.